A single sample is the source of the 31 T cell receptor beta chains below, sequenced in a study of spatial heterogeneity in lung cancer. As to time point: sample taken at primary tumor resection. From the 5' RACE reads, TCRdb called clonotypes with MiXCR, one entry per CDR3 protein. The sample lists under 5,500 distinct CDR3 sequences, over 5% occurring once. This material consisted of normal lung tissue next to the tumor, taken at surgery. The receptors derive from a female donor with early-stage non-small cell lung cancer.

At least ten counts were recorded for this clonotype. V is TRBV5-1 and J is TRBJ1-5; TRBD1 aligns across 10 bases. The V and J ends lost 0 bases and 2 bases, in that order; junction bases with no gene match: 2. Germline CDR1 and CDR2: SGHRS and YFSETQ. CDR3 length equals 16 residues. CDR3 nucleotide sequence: TGCGCCAGCAGCTTGGCGGGGACAGGGGGCAATCAGCCCCAGCATTTT. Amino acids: CASSLAGTGGNQPQHF.

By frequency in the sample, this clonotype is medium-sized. For the CDR3, the DNA is TGTGCCAGCAGTTCACCCCCCGATACGCAGTATTTT. This gives the protein CASSSPPDTQYF. This chain uses TRBV7-2 with TRBJ2-3; D gene unclear. Deletions cut 6 bases from V and 6 bases from J, with 10 bases between. Germline CDR1 reads SGHTA; CDR2 reads FQGNSA. This CDR3 spans 12 amino acids.

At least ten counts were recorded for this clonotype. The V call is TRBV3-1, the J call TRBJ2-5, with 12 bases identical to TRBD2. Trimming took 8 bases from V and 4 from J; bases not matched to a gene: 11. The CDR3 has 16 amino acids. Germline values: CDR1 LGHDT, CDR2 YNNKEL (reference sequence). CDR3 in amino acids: CASGSTSGSLGETQYF. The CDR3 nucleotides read TGTGCCAGCGGATCGACTAGCGGGAGCCTAGGAGAGACCCAGTACTTC.

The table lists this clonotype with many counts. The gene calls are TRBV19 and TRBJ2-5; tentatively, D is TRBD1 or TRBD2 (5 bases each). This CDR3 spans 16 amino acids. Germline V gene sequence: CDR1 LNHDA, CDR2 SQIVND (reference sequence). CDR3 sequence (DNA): TGTGACGCCTTTCCGGGGCCAGCCGAGTACCAAGAGACCCAGTACTTC. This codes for CDAFPGPAEYQETQYF.

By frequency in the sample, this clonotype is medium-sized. The CDR3 coding sequence is TGTGCCAGCAGCTTAGTAAGCGGGAGGGGCAATGAGCAGTTCTTC. Protein: CASSLVSGRGNEQFF. The chain joins TRBV7-3 to TRBJ2-1, with 10 nucleotides matching TRBD2. The germline V gene has CDR1 SGHTA and CDR2 FQGTGA. V was clipped by 2 bases and J by 6 bases; unmatched bases: 4. The CDR3 totals 15 residues.

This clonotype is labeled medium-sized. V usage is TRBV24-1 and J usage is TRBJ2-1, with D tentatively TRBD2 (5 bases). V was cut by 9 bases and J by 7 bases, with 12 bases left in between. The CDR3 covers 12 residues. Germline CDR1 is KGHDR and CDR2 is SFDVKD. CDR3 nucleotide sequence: TGTGCCACCGGGGAGACTCTTAATGAGCAGTTCTTC. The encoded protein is CATGETLNEQFF.

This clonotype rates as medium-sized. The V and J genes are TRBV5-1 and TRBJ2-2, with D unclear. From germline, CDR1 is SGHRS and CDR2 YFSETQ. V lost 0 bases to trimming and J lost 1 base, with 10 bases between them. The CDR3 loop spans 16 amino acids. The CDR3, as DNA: TGCGCCAGCAGCTTGGGTATGACCGGGAACACCGGGGAGCTGTTTTTT. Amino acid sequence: CASSLGMTGNTGELFF.

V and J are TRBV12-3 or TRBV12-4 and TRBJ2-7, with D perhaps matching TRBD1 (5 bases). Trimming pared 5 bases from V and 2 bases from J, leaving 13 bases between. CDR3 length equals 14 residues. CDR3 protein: CASSIKGNTYEQYF. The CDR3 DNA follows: TGTGCCAGCAGTATTAAGGGGAATACCTACGAGCAGTACTTC.

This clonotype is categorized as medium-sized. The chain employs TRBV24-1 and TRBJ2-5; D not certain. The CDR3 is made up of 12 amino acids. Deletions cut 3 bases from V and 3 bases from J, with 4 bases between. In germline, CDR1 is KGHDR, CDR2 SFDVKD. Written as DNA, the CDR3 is TGTGCCACCAGTGATCACGAAGAGACCCAGTACTTC. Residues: CATSDHEETQYF.

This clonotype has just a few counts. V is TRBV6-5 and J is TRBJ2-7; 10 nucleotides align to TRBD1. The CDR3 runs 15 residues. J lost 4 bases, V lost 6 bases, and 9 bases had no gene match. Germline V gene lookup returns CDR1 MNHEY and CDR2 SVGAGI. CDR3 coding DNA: TGTGCCAGCAGATCCCCGGGACAGGGGTTATACGAGCAGTACTTC. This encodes CASRSPGQGLYEQYF.

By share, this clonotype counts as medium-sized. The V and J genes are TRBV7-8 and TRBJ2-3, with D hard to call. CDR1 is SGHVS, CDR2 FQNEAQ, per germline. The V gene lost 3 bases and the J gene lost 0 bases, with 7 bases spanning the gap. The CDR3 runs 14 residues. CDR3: CASSFSASTDTQYF. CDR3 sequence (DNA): TGTGCCAGCAGCTTCTCAGCTAGCACAGATACGCAGTATTTT.

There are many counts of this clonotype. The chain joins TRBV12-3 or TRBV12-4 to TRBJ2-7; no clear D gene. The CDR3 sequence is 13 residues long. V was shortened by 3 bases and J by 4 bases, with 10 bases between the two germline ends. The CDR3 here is CASSFGTSYEQYF. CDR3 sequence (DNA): TGTGCCAGCAGTTTTGGAACAAGTTACGAGCAGTACTTC.

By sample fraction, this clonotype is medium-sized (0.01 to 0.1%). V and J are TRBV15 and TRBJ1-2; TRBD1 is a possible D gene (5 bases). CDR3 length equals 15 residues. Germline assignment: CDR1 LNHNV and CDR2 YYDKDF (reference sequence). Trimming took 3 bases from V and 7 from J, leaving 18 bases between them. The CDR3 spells CATSSPGRTESGYTF. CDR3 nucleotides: TGTGCCACCAGCAGTCCGGGACGGACGGAGAGTGGCTACACCTTC.

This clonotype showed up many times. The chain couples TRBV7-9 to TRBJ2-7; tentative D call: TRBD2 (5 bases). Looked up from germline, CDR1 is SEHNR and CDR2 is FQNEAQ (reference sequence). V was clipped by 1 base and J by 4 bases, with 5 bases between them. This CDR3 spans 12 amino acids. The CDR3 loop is CASSLERYEQYF. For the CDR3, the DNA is TGTGCCAGCAGCTTAGAGCGGTACGAGCAGTACTTC.

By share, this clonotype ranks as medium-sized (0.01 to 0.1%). The CDR3, as DNA: TGCGCCAGCAGCTTGGCCGGGCAGGGGGTGGAGACCCAGTACTTC. Protein: CASSLAGQGVETQYF. This rearrangement joins TRBV5-1 to TRBJ2-5; TRBD1 matches at 7 bases. This CDR3 comprises 15 residues. With V trimmed by 0 bases and J by 5 bases, 7 bases remained unmatched. Germline lookup yields CDR1 SGHRS and CDR2 YFSETQ.

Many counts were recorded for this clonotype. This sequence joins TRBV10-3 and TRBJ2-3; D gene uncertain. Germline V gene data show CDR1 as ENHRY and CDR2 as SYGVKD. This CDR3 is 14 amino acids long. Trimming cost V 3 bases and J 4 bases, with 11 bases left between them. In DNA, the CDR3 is TGTGCCATCAGTGATAGGTCGTCCCCAGATACGCAGTATTTT. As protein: CAISDRSSPDTQYF.

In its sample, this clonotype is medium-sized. The CDR3 coding sequence is TGTGCCACCAGTGACCAGGTCTACAATGAGCAGTTCTTC. Translated: CATSDQVYNEQFF. The rearrangement uses TRBV24-1 and TRBJ2-1; D gene uncertain. The CDR3 has 13 amino acids. Germline lookup yields CDR1 KGHDR and CDR2 SFDVKD. Trimming removed 4 bases from V and 3 bases from J, with 6 bases in between.

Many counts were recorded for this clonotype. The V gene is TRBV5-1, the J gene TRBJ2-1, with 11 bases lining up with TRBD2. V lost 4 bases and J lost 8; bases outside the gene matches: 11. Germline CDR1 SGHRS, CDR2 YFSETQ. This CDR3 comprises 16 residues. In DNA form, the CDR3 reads TGCGCCAGCAGCCTCCGTAGCGGGAGGGCCGGGTATGAGCAGTTCTTC. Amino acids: CASSLRSGRAGYEQFF.

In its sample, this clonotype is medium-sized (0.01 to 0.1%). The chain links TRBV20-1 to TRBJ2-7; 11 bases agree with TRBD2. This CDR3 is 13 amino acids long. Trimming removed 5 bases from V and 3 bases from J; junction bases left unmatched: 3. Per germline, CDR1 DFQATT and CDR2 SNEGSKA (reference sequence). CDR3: CSALAGGIYEQYF. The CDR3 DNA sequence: TGCAGTGCTCTAGCGGGAGGAATCTACGAGCAGTACTTC.

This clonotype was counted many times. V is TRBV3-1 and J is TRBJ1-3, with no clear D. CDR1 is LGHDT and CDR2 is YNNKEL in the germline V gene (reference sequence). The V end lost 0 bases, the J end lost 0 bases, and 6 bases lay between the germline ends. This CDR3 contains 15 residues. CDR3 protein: CASSQDYVSGNTIYF. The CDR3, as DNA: TGTGCCAGCAGCCAAGATTACGTCTCTGGAAACACCATATATTTT. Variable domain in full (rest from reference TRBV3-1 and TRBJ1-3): DTAVSQTPKYLVTQMGNDKSIKCEQNLGHDTMYWYKQDSKKFLKIMFSYNNKELIINETVPNRFSPKSPDKAHLNLHINSLELGDSAVYFCASSQDYVSGNTIYFGEGSWLTVV.

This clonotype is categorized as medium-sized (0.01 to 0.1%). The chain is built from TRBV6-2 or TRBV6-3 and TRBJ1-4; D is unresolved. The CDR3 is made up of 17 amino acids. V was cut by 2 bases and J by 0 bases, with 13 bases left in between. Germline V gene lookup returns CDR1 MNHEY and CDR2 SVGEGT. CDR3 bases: TGTGCCAGCAGTTACGTGGTAGATCGTGCAACTAATGAAAAACTGTTTTTT. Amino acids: CASSYVVDRATNEKLFF.

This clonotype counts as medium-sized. The CDR3 DNA is TGTGCCATCACTTCGGGCTTAAGTGATACGCAGTATTTT. It yields the protein CAITSGLSDTQYF. V gene TRBV10-3 combines with J gene TRBJ2-3; D not certain. Trimming took off 7 bases at V and 6 bases at J, with 14 bases between the two ends. The length of the CDR3 is 13 residues. Germline CDR1 and CDR2: ENHRY and SYGVKD.

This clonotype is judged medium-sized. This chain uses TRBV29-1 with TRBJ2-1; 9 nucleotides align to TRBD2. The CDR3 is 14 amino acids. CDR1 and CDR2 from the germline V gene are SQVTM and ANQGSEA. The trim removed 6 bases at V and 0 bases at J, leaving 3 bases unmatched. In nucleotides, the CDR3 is TGCAGCGTCATAGCGGGAGCCTCCTACAATGAGCAGTTCTTC. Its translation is CSVIAGASYNEQFF.

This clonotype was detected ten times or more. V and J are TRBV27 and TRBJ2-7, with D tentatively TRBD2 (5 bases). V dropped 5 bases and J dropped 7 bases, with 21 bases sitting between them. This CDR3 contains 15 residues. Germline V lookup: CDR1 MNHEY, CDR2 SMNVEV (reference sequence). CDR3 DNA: TGTGCCAGCAGTCCGGACGCGGGCAGAACGAGGGAGCAGTACTTC. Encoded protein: CASSPDAGRTREQYF.

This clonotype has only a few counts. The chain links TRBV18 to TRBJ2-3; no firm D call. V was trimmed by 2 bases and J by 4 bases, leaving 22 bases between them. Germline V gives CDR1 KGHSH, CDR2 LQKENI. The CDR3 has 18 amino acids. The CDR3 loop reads CASSPGFRLLRVADTQYF. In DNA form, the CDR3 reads TGTGCCAGCTCACCAGGATTTCGGCTTCTAAGGGTCGCAGATACGCAGTATTTT.

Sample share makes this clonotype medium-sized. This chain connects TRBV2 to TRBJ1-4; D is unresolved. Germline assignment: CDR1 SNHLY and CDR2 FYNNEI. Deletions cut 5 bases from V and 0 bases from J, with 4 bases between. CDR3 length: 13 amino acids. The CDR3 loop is CASSWTTNEKLFF. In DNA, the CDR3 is TGTGCCAGCAGTTGGACAACTAATGAAAAACTGTTTTTT.

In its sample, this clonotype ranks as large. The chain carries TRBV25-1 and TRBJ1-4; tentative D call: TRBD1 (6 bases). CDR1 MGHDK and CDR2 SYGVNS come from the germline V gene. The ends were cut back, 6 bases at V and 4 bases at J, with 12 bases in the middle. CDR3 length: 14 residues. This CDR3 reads CASSLQGLNEKLFF. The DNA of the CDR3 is TGTGCCAGCAGCCTACAGGGCCTTAATGAAAAACTGTTTTTT.

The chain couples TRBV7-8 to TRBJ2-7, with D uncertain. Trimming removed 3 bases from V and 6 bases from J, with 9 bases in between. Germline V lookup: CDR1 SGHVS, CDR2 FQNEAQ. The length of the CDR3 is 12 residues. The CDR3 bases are TGTGCCAGCAGCTTGAGTGGTTCCGAGCAGTACTTC. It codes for CASSLSGSEQYF.

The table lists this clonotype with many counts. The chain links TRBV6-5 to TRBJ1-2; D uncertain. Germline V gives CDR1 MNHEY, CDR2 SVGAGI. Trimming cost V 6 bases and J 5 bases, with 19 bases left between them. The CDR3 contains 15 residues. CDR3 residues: CASSRSGLYDYGYTF. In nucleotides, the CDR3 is TGTGCCAGCAGCCGATCCGGACTGTACGATTATGGCTACACCTTC.

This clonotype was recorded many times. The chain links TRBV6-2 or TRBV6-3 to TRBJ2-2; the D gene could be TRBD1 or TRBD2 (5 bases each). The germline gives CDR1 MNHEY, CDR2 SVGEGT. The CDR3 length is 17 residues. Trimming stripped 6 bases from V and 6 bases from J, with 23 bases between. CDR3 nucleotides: TGTGCCAGCAGCCCACGCCGGATCCAACTGGGGGCCGGGGAGCTGTTTTTT. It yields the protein CASSPRRIQLGAGELFF.

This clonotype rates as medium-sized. As DNA, the CDR3 is TGTGCCAGCAGTTACCCGGAGAGCTCCTACGAGCAGTACTTC. It specifies CASSYPESSYEQYF. This chain uses TRBV6-6 with TRBJ2-7; D unclear. Germline assignment: CDR1 MNHNY and CDR2 SVGAGI (reference sequence). The CDR3 runs to 14 residues. Trimming removed 2 bases from V and 0 bases from J, with 8 bases in between.